Listed here is a single T cell receptor beta chain. CDR3 length: 13 residues. In germline, CDR1 is SEHNR, CDR2 FQNEAQ (reference sequence). With 2 bases clipped from V and 12 bases from J, the junction kept 7 bases outside the gene matches. TCRdb keeps only in-frame clones here, not all; method: immunoSEQ multiplex PCR. The sample records tens of thousands of clones, 75% to 90% being singletons. This entry belongs to a study of PD-L1 blockade in urothelial cancer. The rearrangement joins TRBV7-9 to TRBJ2-1, with 7 bases fitting TRBD2. The origin of this receptor is a man between 50 and 59 years old with urothelial cancer. Specimen: PBMCs, collected around atezolizumab (anti-PD-L1) treatment. CDR3 in DNA: TGTGCCAGCAGCTTATCAGGACTAGTGGTGCAGTTCTTC. Its protein product is CASSLSGLVVQFF.